The 18 T cell receptor beta chains below come from one sample, sequenced in a study of control samples from healthy donors and cancer patients. Sequenced by immunoSEQ multiplex PCR; TCRdb stores in-frame clones only, minus some. The repertoire holds under 200,000 clones, around 94% seen once, with 14% in the top ten. Sequenced sample: PBMCs. The origin of the receptors is a man in his 60s with colorectal cancer.

This rearrangement joins TRBV3-1 (or the pseudogene TRBV3-2) to TRBJ1-4; D uncertain. V lost 1 base and J 5 bases, leaving 8 bases between the germline ends. Germline lookup yields CDR1 LGHDT and CDR2 YNNKEL (reference sequence). The CDR3 runs 14 residues. CDR3: CASSQVQGNEKLFF. CDR3 coding DNA: TGTGCCAGCAGCCAAGTACAAGGGAATGAAAAACTGTTTTTT.

The chain links TRBV27 to TRBJ1-2; D is perhaps TRBD1 (5 bases). The CDR3 is 14 amino acids. Germline values: CDR1 MNHEY, CDR2 SMNVEV (reference sequence). V gave up 0 bases and J gave up 4 bases, with 9 bases separating them. This chain's CDR3 is CASSLSGQGYGYTF. Written as DNA, the CDR3 is TGTGCCAGCAGTTTATCCGGGCAGGGCTATGGCTACACCTTC.

V is TRBV7-9 and J is TRBJ2-1, with unresolved D. This CDR3 comprises 13 residues. Trimming shortened V by 2 bases and J by 7 bases, and 9 bases separated the two germline ends. The germline V gene has CDR1 SEHNR and CDR2 FQNEAQ (reference sequence). The CDR3 is CASSLSTGNEQFF. The CDR3 DNA is TGTGCCAGCAGCTTATCGACTGGAAATGAGCAGTTCTTC.

The V gene is TRBV19, the J gene TRBJ2-2, with D unclear. The CDR3 spans 14 residues. Germline lookup yields CDR1 LNHDA and CDR2 SQIVND (reference sequence). Trimming removed 5 bases at V and 3 bases at J, with 10 bases between. CDR3 nucleotide sequence: TGTGCCAGTAGTCGGGCAGGAGACACCGGGGAGCTGTTTTTT. Protein sequence: CASSRAGDTGELFF.

This clone has a single count. J is TRBJ2-7 and V is TRBV5-1; D is perhaps TRBD1 (6 bases). V lost 3 bases and J 3 bases, leaving 7 bases between the germline ends. The germline gives CDR1 SGHRS, CDR2 YFSETQ. The CDR3 runs to 12 residues. CDR3 region: CASSSQGYEQYF. The CDR3 DNA reads TGCGCCAGCAGCTCACAGGGCTACGAGCAGTACTTC.

This rearrangement joins TRBV4-1 to TRBJ1-1; D is ambiguous. V was trimmed by 3 bases and J by 1 base, leaving 9 bases between them. The CDR3 loop spans 14 amino acids. Germline loops: CDR1 MGHRA, CDR2 YSYEKL. CDR3 sequence reads: CASSQWTENTEAFF. DNA of the CDR3: TGCGCCAGCAGCCAGTGGACGGAGAACACTGAAGCTTTCTTT.

The rearrangement uses TRBV29-1 and TRBJ2-1; D is uncertain. Per the germline V gene, CDR1 is SQVTM and CDR2 is ANQGSEA. V lost 2 bases to trimming and J lost 5 bases, with 16 bases between them. This CDR3 is built from 15 residues. The CDR3 protein is CSVERKGLVDNEQFF. Here the CDR3 DNA reads TGCAGCGTTGAAAGGAAGGGCTTAGTGGACAATGAGCAGTTCTTC.

This clone was observed a single time. The gene calls are TRBV6-1 and TRBJ2-7; 8 nucleotides align to TRBD1. The germline gives CDR1 MNHNS, CDR2 SASEGT. J gave up 2 bases and V 1 base, and 4 bases lay outside the gene matches. This CDR3 contains 15 residues. CDR3 DNA sequence: TGTGCCAGCAGTGAAGTTTGGGACAGGACCTACGAGCAGTACTTC. This gives the protein CASSEVWDRTYEQYF.

V gene TRBV19 combines with J gene TRBJ1-4, with TRBD1 identical over 9 bases. The CDR3 is 13 amino acids. The V gene's germline CDR1 is LNHDA and CDR2 SQIVND (reference sequence). J lost 7 bases, V lost 6 bases, and 3 bases had no gene match. CDR3 residues: CASRDRGAEKLFF. CDR3 DNA: TGTGCCAGTAGGGACAGGGGTGCTGAAAAACTGTTTTTT.

This chain connects TRBV30 to TRBJ1-1, with a tentative D call TRBD1 (6 bases). V was shortened by 6 bases and J by 7 bases, with 15 bases between the two germline ends. The V gene's germline CDR1 is GTSNPN and CDR2 SVGIG (reference sequence). This CDR3 region has 12 residues. CDR3 nucleotides: TGTGCCTGCTCACAGGGTAGCGGTGAAGCTTTCTTT. Amino acid sequence: CACSQGSGEAFF. Combining the CDR3 with reference TRBV30 and TRBJ1-1 gives the whole variable domain SQTIHQWPATLVQPVGSPLSLECTVEGTSNPNLYWYRQAAGRGLQLLFYSVGIGQISSEVPQNLSASRPQDRQFILSSKKLLLSDSGFYLCACSQGSGEAFFGQGTRLTVV.

V usage is TRBV28 and J usage is TRBJ2-7; 9 nucleotides line up with TRBD1. The CDR3 covers 13 residues. Per germline, CDR1 MDHEN and CDR2 SYDVKM. Unmatched junction bases numbered 3, after V lost 6 bases and J lost 3 bases. CDR3 sequence: CASRGQGDYEQYF. The CDR3 DNA reads as TGTGCCAGCAGGGGACAGGGTGACTACGAGCAGTACTTC.

This chain joins TRBV20-1 and TRBJ1-1, with 8 bases lining up with TRBD1. The ends lost 3 bases at V and 5 bases at J; junction bases unmatched: 11. Germline V gene sequence: CDR1 DFQATT, CDR2 SNEGSKA (reference sequence). The CDR3 contains 15 residues. The CDR3 DNA reads TGCAGTGCTAGTCGACAGGGGTTCTTAGGGACTGAAGCTTTCTTT. Its translation is CSASRQGFLGTEAFF.

V gene TRBV30 combines with J gene TRBJ1-1; the match to TRBD1 covers 7 bases. V gave up 3 bases and J gave up 2 bases; unmatched junction bases: 6. The germline V gene has CDR1 GTSNPN and CDR2 SVGIG (reference sequence). This CDR3 has 14 amino acids. Written as DNA, the CDR3 is TGTGCCTGGAGCTCGGGACAGACAAACACTGAAGCTTTCTTT. Protein: CAWSSGQTNTEAFF.

The chain uses TRBV19 and TRBJ1-2; the D gene is possibly TRBD1 (6 bases). The V end was cut by 7 bases, the J end by 4 bases, with 10 bases between. The CDR3 covers 12 residues. Germline values: CDR1 LNHDA, CDR2 SQIVND (reference sequence). The CDR3 loop is CASTQGRYGYTF. CDR3 bases: TGTGCCAGTACACAGGGTCGCTATGGCTACACCTTC.

The chain couples TRBV24-1 to TRBJ2-7; D may be TRBD2 (5 bases). Trimming stripped 1 base from V and 6 bases from J, with 6 bases between. CDR1 KGHDR and CDR2 SFDVKD come from the germline V gene. CDR3 size: 12 residues. DNA for the CDR3: TGTGCCACCAGTGATTTTCGGGGCGAGCAGTACTTC. Translation gives CATSDFRGEQYF.

The gene calls are TRBV27 and TRBJ1-2; 10 bases align to TRBD1. The V gene end was trimmed by 5 bases and the J gene end by 3 bases; junction bases not matched to a gene: 6. The CDR3 runs 15 residues. The germline CDR1 and CDR2 sequences are MNHEY and SMNVEV (reference sequence). DNA of the CDR3: TGTGCCAGCAGTAACCGACAGGGGGCTGACTATGGCTACACCTTC. Translating it yields CASSNRQGADYGYTF.

The chain has TRBV7-2 and TRBJ1-5; D may be TRBD1 (5 bases). The CDR3 totals 15 residues. V gave up 1 base and J gave up 3 bases, with 10 bases separating them. The germline CDR1 and CDR2 sequences are SGHTA and FQGNSA. Here the CDR3 reads CASSLGREFNQPQHF. In nucleotides, the CDR3 is TGTGCCAGCAGCTTAGGCAGGGAGTTCAATCAGCCCCAGCATTTT.

The chain recombines TRBV6-5 with TRBJ2-3; D is uncertain. Germline values: CDR1 MNHEY, CDR2 SVGAGI. The CDR3 sequence is 12 residues long. V lost 10 bases and J lost 1, with 9 bases in between. CDR3 protein: CATCPRTDTQYF. For the CDR3, the DNA is TGTGCCACTTGTCCTCGCACAGATACGCAGTATTTT.